The T cell receptor (beta chain) under discussion was sequenced for a study of liver allograft versus peripheral blood T cells (dated by TCRdb to 2018 to 2021). Notes on the research overall: The study compared T cell receptor repertoires found within transplanted livers against repertoires in the peripheral blood of liver transplant recipients. General findings and caveats noted by the study authors: T cell receptor repertoires inside liver allografts were reported to be different from the repertoires detected in peripheral blood.

As to this clonotype: Its antigen is still unknown. It has no much larger one-base neighbor in the sample; base qualities were not kept.

The reads were generated on an Illumina MiSeq. The public reads were reanalyzed by TCRdb: fastp trimming at Q25, MiXCR alignment, in-frame beta chains only. Entries that share a CDR3 protein sequence are merged under the most common genes and DNA. The sample has several thousand distinct CDR3 sequences on record, 15% of them singletons. Clones ranked in the top ten supply around 2.9% of the sample. From the cysteine up to the phenylalanine, the CDR3 has a length of 17 residues. Kept here is only the CDR3 DNA, which spans 51 bases and is read in frame from base 1. According to the germline V gene, CDR1 reads SGHAT and CDR2 reads FQNNGV. V is pruned by 6 bases and J by 3 bases, leaving 11 bases of the junction without a gene match.

This TCR was sampled from a human patient who had a liver transplant. The graft donor may be the source of some T cells after a transplant. The chain is made from TRBV11-2 and TRBJ2-2, with TRBD2 identical over 9 junction bases. The CDR3 region reads CASSSNLAGAYTGELFF. The DNA sequence is as follows: TGTGCCAGCAGTTCAAACTTAGCGGGGGCCTACACCGGGGAGCTGTTTTTT.